This TCR beta chain was retrieved from a study of beta chain features in type 1 diabetes. In this sample, this clone turned up a few times. The authors reverse transcribed all of the isolated RNA, so sequencing captured expressed TCRB transcripts. Some clones are missing from TCRdb's copy, which holds only in-frame ones; the method was immunoSEQ multiplex PCR. The sample includes a few hundred thousand clones, about 29% of them seen just once. The germline V and J ends were trimmed by 5 bases and 4 bases, with 18 bases remaining between them. The CDR3 totals 15 residues. Germline CDR1 reads MNHEY; CDR2 reads SMNVEV (reference sequence).

This chain uses TRBV27 with TRBJ2-7; D might be TRBD2 (6 bases). This receptor was taken from a young man in good health. The sample consisted of naive CD4+ T cells from blood. The CDR3 protein is CASSKGLALKYEQYF. The CDR3 coding sequence is TGTGCCAGCAGTAAGGGACTGGCGCTTAAGTACGAGCAGTACTTC.